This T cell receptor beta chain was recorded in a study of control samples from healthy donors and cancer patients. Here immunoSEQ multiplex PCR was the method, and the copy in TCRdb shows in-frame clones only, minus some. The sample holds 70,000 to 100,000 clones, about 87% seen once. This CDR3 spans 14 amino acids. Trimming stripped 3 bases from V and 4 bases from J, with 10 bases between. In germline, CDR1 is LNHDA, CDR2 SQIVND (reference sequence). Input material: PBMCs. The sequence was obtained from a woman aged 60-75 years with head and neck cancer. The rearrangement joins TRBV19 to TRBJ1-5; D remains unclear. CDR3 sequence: CASSMREGNQPQHF. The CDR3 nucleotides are TGTGCCAGTAGTATGAGGGAGGGAAATCAGCCCCAGCATTTT. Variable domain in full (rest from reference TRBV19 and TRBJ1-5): DGGITQSPKYLFRKEGQNVTLSCEQNLNHDAMYWYRQDPGQGLRLIYYSQIVNDFQKGDIAEGYSVSREKKESFPLTVTSAQKNPTAFYLCASSMREGNQPQHFGDGTRLSIL.